The rows below give T cell receptor beta chains drawn from one sample of a study of cytomegalovirus exposure and HLA in healthy donors. Produced via immunoSEQ multiplex PCR; TCRdb's table is partial and in-frame only. The sample yields more than 300,000 clones, roughly 85% seen once. Sequencing input: PBMCs. Receptors were obtained from a woman aged 18-29 years in good health and CMV-seronegative. Both conserved end residues are part of each CDR3. Fields, in order: clone size, V gene, J gene, D gene, CDR3 DNA, CDR3 protein. A D gene is named only where the DNA matches it firmly. Not all rows give a size; the values are once, few, many and, for expanded clones, a class.

clone_size: .
v_call: TRBV10-3
j_call: TRBJ2-3
d_call: .
cdr3_nt: TGTGCCATCAGCACGGGACAAACAGATACGCAGTATTTT
cdr3_aa: CAISTGQTDTQYF

clone_size: .
v_call: TRBV9
j_call: TRBJ2-1
d_call: .
cdr3_nt: TGTGCCAGCAGCGTGAGCTCTGGAGTGGGTGAGCAGTTCTTC
cdr3_aa: CASSVSSGVGEQFF

clone_size: .
v_call: TRBV6-5
j_call: TRBJ2-2
d_call: .
cdr3_nt: TGTGCCAGCGGGGATCTAGCGAACGGGGAGCTGTTTTTT
cdr3_aa: CASGDLANGELFF

clone_size: .
v_call: TRBV6-1
j_call: TRBJ2-7
d_call: TRBD1
cdr3_nt: TGTGCCAGCACCCGGACAGGGGGCCTGGGCGAGCAGTACTTC
cdr3_aa: CASTRTGGLGEQYF

clone_size: once
v_call: TRBV2
j_call: TRBJ2-5
d_call: TRBD2
cdr3_nt: TGTGCCAGCAGTGACGGACTAGCGGAAAAAGAGACCCAGTACTTC
cdr3_aa: CASSDGLAEKETQYF

clone_size: .
v_call: TRBV5-1
j_call: TRBJ2-3
d_call: .
cdr3_nt: TGCGCCAGCAGCTTGGGCGAGAGCACAGATACGCAGTATTTT
cdr3_aa: CASSLGESTDTQYF

clone_size: .
v_call: TRBV18
j_call: TRBJ2-7
d_call: .
cdr3_nt: TGTGCCAGCTCACCGTTCGAGGAGGTCCACGAGCAGTACTTC
cdr3_aa: CASSPFEEVHEQYF

clone_size: .
v_call: TRBV15
j_call: TRBJ1-1
d_call: .
cdr3_nt: TGTGCCACCAGCAGAGATCTGACAGACACTGAAGCTTTCTTT
cdr3_aa: CATSRDLTDTEAFF

clone_size: .
v_call: TRBV6-8
j_call: TRBJ2-3
d_call: .
cdr3_nt: TGTGCCAGCCTCCCTAGCACAGATACGCAGTATTTT
cdr3_aa: CASLPSTDTQYF

clone_size: .
v_call: TRBV7-2
j_call: TRBJ2-5
d_call: TRBD2
cdr3_nt: TGTGCCAGCAGCTCACTAGCGGGAGGATACGAGACCCAGTACTTC
cdr3_aa: CASSSLAGGYETQYF

clone_size: .
v_call: TRBV9
j_call: TRBJ2-7
d_call: .
cdr3_nt: TGTGCCAGCAGCCCTACCTTGGACAGAACCTACGAGCAGTACTTC
cdr3_aa: CASSPTLDRTYEQYF

clone_size: .
v_call: TRBV7-8
j_call: TRBJ2-3
d_call: TRBD2
cdr3_nt: TGTGCCAGCAGCCCACGGACTAGCGGAACTAGCACAGATACGCAGTATTTT
cdr3_aa: CASSPRTSGTSTDTQYF

clone_size: .
v_call: TRBV6-5
j_call: TRBJ2-3
d_call: .
cdr3_nt: TGTGCCAGCAGTTACTCGACTAGCACAGATACGCAGTATTTT
cdr3_aa: CASSYSTSTDTQYF

clone_size: .
v_call: TRBV2
j_call: TRBJ2-2
d_call: TRBD2
cdr3_nt: TGTGCCAGCAGTAGGGAGCTAGCGGGGAACACCGGGGAGCTGTTTTTT
cdr3_aa: CASSRELAGNTGELFF

clone_size: .
v_call: TRBV28
j_call: TRBJ2-5
d_call: .
cdr3_nt: TGTGCCAGCAGTTGGCAGGAGGTCGGAGAGACCCAGTACTTC
cdr3_aa: CASSWQEVGETQYF

clone_size: .
v_call: TRBV28
j_call: TRBJ2-3
d_call: TRBD2
cdr3_nt: TGTGCCAGCAGTTTAACGGGTAGCGGGATGGGAGATACGCAGTATTTT
cdr3_aa: CASSLTGSGMGDTQYF

clone_size: .
v_call: TRBV4-2
j_call: TRBJ2-7
d_call: .
cdr3_nt: TGTGCCAGCAGCCGAGAAGAGGGCAGTATGTACGAGCAGTACTTC
cdr3_aa: CASSREEGSMYEQYF

clone_size: .
v_call: TRBV7-9
j_call: TRBJ1-1
d_call: TRBD1
cdr3_nt: TGTGCCGGCCGACAGGGGAGCGGCACTGAAGCTTTCTTT
cdr3_aa: CAGRQGSGTEAFF

clone_size: .
v_call: TRBV27
j_call: TRBJ1-4
d_call: TRBD1
cdr3_nt: TGTGCCAGCAGTTCCGTACAGGGGGCTGGGGAAAAACTGTTTTTT
cdr3_aa: CASSSVQGAGEKLFF

clone_size: once
v_call: TRBV5-6
j_call: TRBJ1-5
d_call: .
cdr3_nt: TGTGCCAGCAGCTCAGGGGTAGGGGCTCAGCCCCAGCATTTT
cdr3_aa: CASSSGVGAQPQHF

clone_size: .
v_call: TRBV6-6
j_call: TRBJ1-2
d_call: .
cdr3_nt: TGTGCCAGCAGCCCCCGTAGACAGACAAACTATGGCTACACCTTC
cdr3_aa: CASSPRRQTNYGYTF

clone_size: once
v_call: TRBV6-6
j_call: TRBJ2-1
d_call: .
cdr3_nt: TGTGCCAGCAGTGGGACTTTCTACAATGAGCAGTTCTTC
cdr3_aa: CASSGTFYNEQFF

clone_size: .
v_call: TRBV29-1
j_call: TRBJ1-1
d_call: .
cdr3_nt: TGCAGCGTTCAGGGCAGGCTCCGGGTGGACACTGAAGCTTTCTTT
cdr3_aa: CSVQGRLRVDTEAFF

clone_size: .
v_call: TRBV6-5
j_call: TRBJ1-2
d_call: TRBD1
cdr3_nt: TGTGCCAGCAGTCCGCCCAGGACAGGGACCTACTACACCTTC
cdr3_aa: CASSPPRTGTYYTF